The 24 T cell receptor beta chains below come from one sample, sequenced in a study of cytomegalovirus exposure and HLA in healthy donors. The PCR had 60 Vbeta and 13 Jbeta primers. TCRdb's copy holds only in-frame clones and misses some; the assay was immunoSEQ multiplex PCR. This sample has approximately 140,000 clones, with 79% found just once. Input material: PBMCs. These receptors were taken from a man aged 45 to 65 in good health and CMV-seropositive.

The gene calls are TRBV19 and TRBJ2-3; D perhaps matches TRBD2 (6 bases). V was pared by 5 bases and J by 1 base, with 7 bases between. Germline V CDR1 and CDR2: LNHDA, SQIVND (reference sequence). There are 13 residues in the CDR3. CDR3 nucleotide sequence: TGTGCCAGTAGTCCTAGCGGCACAGATACGCAGTATTTT. This gives the protein CASSPSGTDTQYF.

V usage is TRBV5-6 and J usage is TRBJ2-7; 8 positions agree with TRBD1. The V gene's germline CDR1 is SGHDT and CDR2 YYEEEE. The CDR3 loop spans 16 amino acids. The ends lost 1 base at V and 7 bases at J; junction bases unmatched: 13. The CDR3 region is CASSLSPDRGIWEQYF. The CDR3 DNA is TGTGCCAGCAGCTTGTCTCCAGACAGGGGCATATGGGAGCAGTACTTC.

The chain couples TRBV6-5 to TRBJ2-7, with D possibly matching TRBD1 (6 bases). This CDR3 contains 13 residues. The V gene's germline CDR1 is MNHEY and CDR2 SVGAGI. The germline V and J ends were trimmed by 4 bases and 5 bases, with 12 bases remaining between them. In DNA, the CDR3 is TGTGCCAGCAGTTCCAGGGGCGGCAACGAGCAGTACTTC. This codes for CASSSRGGNEQYF.

This clone occurred a few times. The chain carries TRBV30 and TRBJ1-1; TRBD1 might be the D (5 bases). V was pared by 2 bases and J by 4 bases, with 11 bases between. The CDR3 is 13 amino acids. Germline-derived CDR1 and CDR2 are GTSNPN and SVGIG (reference sequence). The DNA of the CDR3 is TGTGCCTGGAGTAGGGGCGTTTCCACTGAAGCTTTCTTT. Translating it yields CAWSRGVSTEAFF.

This clone was counted between two and nine times. This chain connects TRBV7-9 to TRBJ1-4; weak D call: TRBD1 (6 bases). CDR1 is SEHNR, CDR2 FQNEAQ, per germline (reference sequence). V lost 1 base and J 8 bases, leaving 11 bases between the germline ends. The CDR3 extends over 14 amino acids. The CDR3 nucleotides are TGTGCCAGCAGCTTAGGCGCAGGGGAAGAAAAACTGTTTTTT. Its protein product is CASSLGAGEEKLFF.

This clone came up once. The chain uses TRBV27 and TRBJ2-7; TRBD1 matches 9 bases. V lost 0 bases to trimming and J lost 0 bases; unmatched junction nucleotides: 18. Per germline, CDR1 MNHEY and CDR2 SMNVEV (reference sequence). The CDR3 totals 21 residues. The CDR3 DNA is TGTGCCAGCAGTTTATCGGATTGGGACAGGGAACTCCCAAGCAACTCCTACGAGCAGTACTTC. Its protein product is CASSLSDWDRELPSNSYEQYF.

The sample holds a few counts of this clone. The rearrangement joins TRBV9 to TRBJ2-5; a weak D match, TRBD1 (5 bases). V was clipped by 2 bases and J by 2 bases, with 7 bases between them. CDR3 length equals 13 residues. Germline CDR1 SGDLS, CDR2 YYNGEE. The CDR3 sequence is CASSVAGQETQYF. CDR3 bases: TGTGCCAGCAGCGTGGCAGGGCAAGAGACCCAGTACTTC.

This clone was counted between two and nine times. The chain is built from TRBV30 and TRBJ1-6; TRBD1 agrees at 7 bases. This CDR3 spans 16 amino acids. V was pared by 3 bases and J by 4 bases, with 9 bases of the junction left unmatched. Looked up from germline, CDR1 is GTSNPN and CDR2 is SVGIG (reference sequence). The CDR3 DNA reads as TGTGCCTGGAGCCTCTTCGGGACAGATTATAATTCACCCCTCCACTTT. It translates to CAWSLFGTDYNSPLHF.

The chain carries TRBV10-3 and TRBJ1-2; weak D call: TRBD1 (5 bases). Trimming removed 3 bases at V and 2 bases at J, with 10 bases between. Germline lookup yields CDR1 ENHRY and CDR2 SYGVKD. The CDR3 sequence is 14 residues long. CDR3 in amino acids: CAISDYQGNYGYTF. DNA of the CDR3: TGTGCCATCAGTGATTATCAGGGAAACTATGGCTACACCTTC.

This clone has a handful of counts. The chain uses TRBV9 and TRBJ2-5; D is unresolved. The CDR3 totals 12 residues. CDR1 SGDLS and CDR2 YYNGEE come from the germline V gene. Trimming removed 4 bases from V and 11 bases from J, with 15 bases in between. The CDR3 DNA is TGTGCCAGCAGCTTCCCCCCTGGAGAGCAGTACTTC. This codes for CASSFPPGEQYF. Using reference TRBV9 and TRBJ2-5 for the parts outside the CDR3, the full variable domain is DSGVTQTPKHLITATGQRVTLRCSPRSGDLSVYWYQQSLDQGLQFLIQYYNGEERAKGNILERFSAQQFPDLHSELNLSSLELGDSALYFCASSFPPGEQYFGPGTRLLVL.

The CDR3, as DNA: TGTGCCAGCAGCTTCTGGGTAGGGGTACGGACTGAAGCTTTCTTT. This codes for CASSFWVGVRTEAFF. This sequence joins TRBV5-5 and TRBJ1-1; possible D gene TRBD1, 5 bases. Trimming removed 2 bases from V and 5 bases from J, with 16 bases in between. CDR1 and CDR2 (germline): SGHKS, YYEKEE (reference sequence). This CDR3 comprises 15 residues.

This clone has a single count. The rearrangement links TRBV19 to TRBJ2-7; 8 bases agree with TRBD1. CDR1 and CDR2 (germline): LNHDA, SQIVND (reference sequence). CDR3 length: 14 residues. V gave up 5 bases and J gave up 3 bases; unmatched junction bases: 6. This CDR3 is CASSSYRGNYEQYF. CDR3 nucleotide sequence: TGTGCCAGTAGTTCATACAGGGGGAACTACGAGCAGTACTTC. Combining the CDR3 with reference TRBV19 and TRBJ2-7 gives the whole variable domain DGGITQSPKYLFRKEGQNVTLSCEQNLNHDAMYWYRQDPGQGLRLIYYSQIVNDFQKGDIAEGYSVSREKKESFPLTVTSAQKNPTAFYLCASSSYRGNYEQYFGPGTRLTVT.

This clone was detected only a few times. This chain connects TRBV10-2 to TRBJ2-7; D is possibly TRBD1 (6 bases). The CDR3 has 17 amino acids. V lost 3 bases, J lost 2 bases, and 20 bases lay in between. CDR1 and CDR2 (germline): WSHSY, SAAADI. This CDR3 reads CASSDWFQGSPTYEQYF. CDR3 nucleotides: TGCGCCAGCAGTGATTGGTTTCAGGGGTCCCCTACCTACGAGCAGTACTTC.

The chain has TRBV28 and TRBJ1-5, with D perhaps matching TRBD1 (6 bases). CDR3 length equals 15 residues. Germline CDR1 and CDR2: MDHEN and SYDVKM. V was shortened by 2 bases and J by 3 bases, with 11 bases between the two germline ends. The CDR3 DNA sequence: TGTGCCAGCAGTTTACGAGGGGGTGACAATCAGCCCCAGCATTTT. Amino acid sequence: CASSLRGGDNQPQHF.

About this clone: The junction and the germline gene differ at one end; a read error may be behind it. This chain joins TRBV7-9 and TRBJ1-1; 9 bases are a match to TRBD1. Germline V gene data show CDR1 as SEHNR and CDR2 as FQNEAQ (reference sequence). This CDR3 contains 16 residues. The CDR3 DNA reads TGTTCCAGCAGCGAAGGGACAGGGTTTTTTAACACTGAAGCTTTCTTT. It codes for CSSSEGTGFFNTEAFF.

The J gene is TRBJ2-2, the V gene TRBV5-1, with D unclear. V lost 2 bases, J lost 0 bases, and 8 bases lay in between. Germline CDR1 SGHRS, CDR2 YFSETQ. There are 15 residues in the CDR3. The DNA of the CDR3 is TGCGCCAGCAGCTTCTCCGGAGCGAACACCGGGGAGCTGTTTTTT. This translates into CASSFSGANTGELFF.

This sequence joins TRBV4-1 and TRBJ1-2, with D perhaps TRBD1 (5 bases). The CDR3 is 13 amino acids. The germline gives CDR1 MGHRA, CDR2 YSYEKL. Trimming removed 1 base at V and 8 bases at J, with 11 bases between. DNA for the CDR3: TGCGCCAGCAGCCAAGCCCAGGGTGGGGGCTACACCTTC. Translating gives CASSQAQGGGYTF.

This sequence joins TRBV4-1 and TRBJ2-5; 8 nucleotides line up with TRBD1. The CDR3 length is 13 residues. Unmatched junction bases numbered 3, after V lost 4 bases and J lost 5 bases. The germline CDR1 and CDR2 sequences are MGHRA and YSYEKL. The CDR3: CASSRDRLETQYF. CDR3 coding DNA: TGCGCCAGCAGCCGGGACAGGTTGGAGACCCAGTACTTC.

The V gene is TRBV18, the J gene TRBJ2-1, with D unclear. From germline, CDR1 is KGHSH and CDR2 LQKENI. This CDR3 is 16 amino acids long. The germline V and J ends were trimmed by 3 bases and 0 bases, with 12 bases remaining between them. The CDR3 DNA reads TGTGCCAGCTCACCCTTTACACGTAACTCCTACAATGAGCAGTTCTTC. Residues: CASSPFTRNSYNEQFF.

The chain uses TRBV29-1 and TRBJ2-3; TRBD2 agrees at 10 bases. V shed 6 bases, J shed 1 base, and the junction held 4 bases outside the gene matches. The length of the CDR3 is 14 residues. Germline values: CDR1 SQVTM, CDR2 ANQGSEA. CDR3 nucleotide sequence: TGCAGCGTCCAAGGGACTAGCGGCACAGATACGCAGTATTTT. Translation gives CSVQGTSGTDTQYF.

The chain joins TRBV13 to TRBJ2-7; the D gene is possibly TRBD1 (5 bases). The CDR3 is made up of 15 amino acids. Germline lookup yields CDR1 PRHDT and CDR2 FYEKMQ (reference sequence). V lost 5 bases and J 3 bases, leaving 17 bases between the germline ends. The CDR3 here is CASSPSGQGIYEQYF. The DNA for the CDR3 is TGTGCCAGCAGCCCCTCCGGCCAGGGTATCTACGAGCAGTACTTC.

This rearrangement joins TRBV15 to TRBJ2-2; the match to TRBD1 covers 7 bases. The CDR3 has 16 amino acids. CDR1 LNHNV and CDR2 YYDKDF come from the germline V gene (reference sequence). V shed 7 bases, J shed 2 bases, and the junction held 10 bases outside the gene matches. The CDR3 sequence is CATTTWGQFNTGELFF. In nucleotides, the CDR3 is TGTGCCACCACCACCTGGGGACAGTTTAACACCGGGGAGCTGTTTTTT.

V gene TRBV6-5 combines with J gene TRBJ2-1, with 9 bases identical to TRBD2. The V gene end was trimmed by 8 bases and the J gene end by 4 bases; junction bases not matched to a gene: 9. The CDR3 runs to 15 residues. CDR1 is MNHEY, CDR2 SVGAGI, per germline. CDR3 nucleotide sequence: TGTGCCAGCCGAAGAGCGGGGGGCGAGTACAATGAGCAGTTCTTC. Translated, it gives CASRRAGGEYNEQFF.

The chain uses TRBV4-1 and TRBJ2-2; no firm D call. The CDR3 totals 13 residues. Trimming pared 0 bases from V and 8 bases from J, leaving 7 bases between. Per the germline V gene, CDR1 is MGHRA and CDR2 is YSYEKL. CDR3 sequence (DNA): TGCGCCAGCAGCCAAGATCTAGAGGGGGAGCTGTTTTTT. Translation: CASSQDLEGELFF.